Below, 15 T cell receptor beta chains from the same sample are listed, as sequenced in a study of OX40 agonist ivuxolimab in advanced cancers. Profiling relied on immunoSEQ multiplex PCR, and the TCRdb table lists in-frame clones only, not all of them. Altogether 60,000 or so clones are present, roughly 83% being singletons, with the ten largest covering 2.5% to 3.5%. The sample in question was CD4+ or CD8+ T cells sorted from blood, obtained in a trial of the OX40 agonist ivuxolimab. The receptors here all came from an adult with an advanced solid tumor such as melanoma, head and neck, liver or kidney cancer.

This clone is a singleton in its sample. This chain joins TRBV28 and TRBJ2-2, with a weak D call TRBD1 (6 bases). Germline CDR1 and CDR2: MDHEN and SYDVKM. The CDR3 spans 14 residues. V was cut by 7 bases and J by 2 bases, with 11 bases left in between. The CDR3 coding sequence is TGTGCCAGCAACCCGGGACAAAACACCGGGGAGCTGTTTTTT. Amino acid sequence: CASNPGQNTGELFF. Combining the CDR3 with reference TRBV28 and TRBJ2-2 gives the whole variable domain DVKVTQSSRYLVKRTGEKVFLECVQDMDHENMFWYRQDPGLGLRLIYFSYDVKMKEKGDIPEGYSVSREKKERFSLILESASTNQTSMYLCASNPGQNTGELFFGEGSRLTVL.

The chain carries TRBV5-4 and TRBJ2-6; TRBD2 aligns across 12 bases. J was trimmed by 2 bases and V by 5 bases; bases with no gene match: 11. This CDR3 is 19 amino acids long. Germline lookup yields CDR1 SGHNT and CDR2 YYREEE (reference sequence). The CDR3 loop is CASSSSGTSGLAGANVLTF. As DNA, the CDR3 is TGTGCCAGCAGTTCGTCCGGGACTAGCGGGCTCGCTGGGGCCAACGTCCTGACTTTC.

The rearrangement uses TRBV11-2 and TRBJ1-3; D unresolved. Germline V gene sequence: CDR1 SGHAT, CDR2 FQNNGV. V was pared by 4 bases and J by 2 bases, with 6 bases between. The CDR3 covers 13 residues. In DNA, the CDR3 is TGTGCCAGCAGCTCCGGTGCTGGAAACACCATATATTTT. Translated: CASSSGAGNTIYF.

The chain has TRBV5-1 and TRBJ2-1; D might be TRBD1 or TRBD2, each matching 5 bases. Germline lookup yields CDR1 SGHRS and CDR2 YFSETQ. This CDR3 contains 14 residues. V gave up 3 bases and J gave up 6 bases, with 13 bases separating them. The CDR3 reads CASSSQGSANEQFF. CDR3 DNA sequence: TGCGCCAGCAGCTCCCAGGGTAGCGCCAATGAGCAGTTCTTC.

The chain recombines TRBV4-3 with TRBJ1-1, with no clear D. The V end lost 4 bases, the J end lost 0 bases, and 15 bases lay between the germline ends. Germline V gene lookup returns CDR1 LGHNA and CDR2 YSLEER. There are 16 residues in the CDR3. CDR3 nucleotides: TGCGCCAGCAGCCGGACGGCCTCGAGTTTGAACACTGAAGCTTTCTTT. This codes for CASSRTASSLNTEAFF.

This chain uses TRBV9 with TRBJ2-1; 7 bases are a match to TRBD1. Germline CDR1 SGDLS, CDR2 YYNGEE. V dropped 3 bases and J dropped 3; count of bases not matched to a gene: 0. The CDR3 consists of 13 residues. Written as DNA, the CDR3 is TGTGCCAGCAGCGGACAGGGCTACAATGAGCAGTTCTTC. Its translation: CASSGQGYNEQFF.

In this sample, this clone turned up a few times. The V gene is TRBV7-2, the J gene TRBJ1-5, with D perhaps matching TRBD1 (5 bases). V lost 1 base, J lost 5 bases, and 12 bases lay in between. Germline loops: CDR1 SGHTA, CDR2 FQGNSA. This CDR3 region has 15 residues. Here the CDR3 reads CASSLVGTGDQPQHF. The CDR3 DNA reads TGTGCCAGCAGCTTAGTAGGTACAGGTGATCAGCCCCAGCATTTT.

The rearrangement uses TRBV7-2 and TRBJ2-5, with no clear D. The V end lost 2 bases, the J end lost 2 bases, and 9 bases lay between the germline ends. The CDR3 runs 14 residues. Germline loops: CDR1 SGHTA, CDR2 FQGNSA. CDR3 coding DNA: TGTGCCAGCAGCTTAAGACGCCAACAAGAGACCCAGTACTTC. It is translated as CASSLRRQQETQYF. Using reference TRBV7-2 and TRBJ2-5 for the parts outside the CDR3, the full variable domain is GAGVSQSPSNKVTEKGKDVELRCDPISGHTALYWYRQSLGQGLEFLIYFQGNSAPDKSGLPSDRFSAERTGGSVSTLTIQRTQQEDSAVYLCASSLRRQQETQYFGPGTRLLVL.

This clone was seen more than once but under ten times. The V gene is TRBV11-1, the J gene TRBJ1-5; D gene uncertain. Trimming shortened V by 4 bases and J by 1 base, and 5 bases separated the two germline ends. Germline V gene data show CDR1 as SGHAT and CDR2 as FQDESV (reference sequence). The CDR3 has 13 amino acids. CDR3 region: CASSSESNQPQHF. The CDR3, as DNA: TGTGCCAGCAGCTCCGAGAGCAATCAGCCCCAGCATTTT. Full variable domain (outside the CDR3, taken from reference TRBV11-1 and TRBJ1-5): EAEVAQSPRYKITEKSQAVAFWCDPISGHATLYWYRQILGQGPELLVQFQDESVVDDSQLPKDRFSAERLKGVDSTLKIQPAELGDSAMYLCASSSESNQPQHFGDGTRLSIL.

V gene TRBV7-2 combines with J gene TRBJ2-7, with 8 bases identical to TRBD2. The germline gives CDR1 SGHTA, CDR2 FQGNSA. The CDR3 spans 14 residues. Losses at the gene ends were 7 bases for V and 7 bases for J; bases not matched to a gene: 12. The chain's CDR3 is CASNPGIAGREQYF. DNA for the CDR3: TGTGCCAGCAACCCCGGGATAGCGGGGAGAGAGCAGTACTTC.

The sample holds a few counts of this clone. The CDR3 sequence: CASSPPRGRTGELFF. CDR3 coding DNA: TGTGCCAGCAGCCCCCCCCGCGGGAGGACCGGGGAGCTGTTTTTT. V usage is TRBV7-2 and J usage is TRBJ2-2; 8 bases are shared with TRBD2. The V and J ends lost 5 bases and 5 bases, in that order; junction bases with no gene match: 7. CDR3 length: 15 residues. The germline V gene has CDR1 SGHTA and CDR2 FQGNSA.

The chain links TRBV18 to TRBJ2-7; no clear D. The CDR3 sequence is 15 residues long. Looked up from germline, CDR1 is KGHSH and CDR2 is LQKENI. The V end lost 3 bases, the J end lost 1 base, and 13 bases lay between the germline ends. The DNA for the CDR3 is TGTGCCAGCTCACCTCAGAGCGACTCTTCCTACGAGCAGTACTTC. This sequence encodes CASSPQSDSSYEQYF.

This sequence joins TRBV7-8 and TRBJ2-2; a possible D gene is TRBD1 (5 bases). This CDR3 contains 16 residues. Germline lookup yields CDR1 SGHVS and CDR2 FQNEAQ. V shed 0 bases and J shed 3 bases, with 11 bases lying between them. The CDR3, as DNA: TGTGCCAGCAGCTTAGCGACCAGGGTGGACACCGGGGAGCTGTTTTTT. Amino acids: CASSLATRVDTGELFF.

The chain is built from TRBV6-1 and TRBJ2-7; a weak D match, TRBD2 (7 bases). V was cut by 3 bases and J by 3 bases, with 24 bases left in between. Germline CDR1 and CDR2: MNHNS and SASEGT. The CDR3 runs 18 residues. The CDR3 bases are TGTGCCAGCAGTGATTCGGGGGGCGCCGCCGACCGGCACTACGAGCAGTACTTC. It yields the protein CASSDSGGAADRHYEQYF.

The V call is TRBV19, the J call TRBJ2-3; 8 bases agree with TRBD2. The CDR3 extends over 15 amino acids. The V segment lost 5 bases and the J segment 4 bases; nucleotides outside the gene matches: 8. Germline-derived CDR1 and CDR2 are LNHDA and SQIVND (reference sequence). In nucleotides, the CDR3 is TGTGCCAGTAGTTATTCGGGACTAGTGGCAGATACGCAGTATTTT. Amino acids: CASSYSGLVADTQYF.